This T cell receptor (beta chain) originates from a study of beta chain features in type 1 diabetes. cDNA synthesis used the whole RNA isolate, giving expressed TCRB sequences. TCRdb keeps only in-frame clones here, not all; method: immunoSEQ multiplex PCR. The table records around 340,000 clones, less than 9.5% of them present only once. Purities in excess of 95% were seen in all sorted populations. This receptor was identified in a woman aged 18-30 years in good health. The sample comprised central memory CD4+ T cells from blood.

The CDR3 is CSVEHRWPGGGEQFF. The CDR3 region has the DNA TGCAGCGTTGAACACCGGTGGCCAGGGGGGGGTGAGCAGTTCTTC. The rearrangement links TRBV29-1 to TRBJ2-1; either TRBD1 or TRBD2 may fit D (7 bases each). The CDR3 contains 15 residues. Germline-derived CDR1 and CDR2 are SQVTM and ANQGSEA. The ends were cut back, 2 bases at V and 9 bases at J, with 20 bases in the middle.